The entry that follows covers one TCR beta chain sequence. These data are taken from a study of blood T cell repertoires in COVID-19. Study in general: Both acute and convalescent COVID-19 samples were obtained from the United States, Italy and Spain. T cells, B-cell-depleted T cells, or PBMCs supplied cDNA or gDNA.

Per the original methods: Reference gene primer amplification gave estimated nucleated cell counts. Profiling relied on immunoSEQ multiplex PCR, and the TCRdb table lists in-frame clones only, not all of them. That table supplies the V and J calls and clone size; D and trimming were determined from the DNA. The repertoire holds around 67,000 clones, about 90% seen once, with more than 4.5% in the top ten. Deletions cut 8 bases from V and 4 bases from J, with 16 bases between. This CDR3 has 15 amino acids. The germline V gene encodes CDR1 SGDLS and CDR2 YYNGEE. The sequenced sample was peripheral blood. The genes are TRBV9 and TRBJ2-6; D is uncertain. The source is a man aged 50-59 years with active COVID-19. In nucleotides, the CDR3 is TGTGCCAGTTCTCAAACTCCCCGAGGGGCCAACGTCCTGACTTTC. This sequence encodes CASSQTPRGANVLTF.